These 5 T cell receptor beta chains were sequenced from one sample in a study of tumor-infiltrating lymphocytes in primary liver carcinoma. Co-extraction yielded RNA and DNA from around 18-30 mg of unsorted bulk tissue. Making TCR beta cDNA involved roughly 0.55 ug total RNA and a constant-region primer. Slightly modified ARM-PCR served as the procedure for the TCR beta libraries. These libraries came from three rounds of nested multiplex PCR. For approximately 11 cycles apiece, the opening two PCR rounds ran with TRBV1-TRBV30 forward primers and a C-beta reverse primer. In TCRdb, the multiplex PCR reads were re-called with MiXCR into one record per CDR3 protein. The sample holds some 94,000 distinct CDR3 sequences, approximately 68% seen once. Sequenced material: liver tumor tissue from sampling region 5. Sample subset: tumor region T5, tumor centre. Receptor source: a woman in her sixties or seventies with primary liver carcinoma and hepatitis B virus infection.

V gene TRBV6-1 combines with J gene TRBJ1-6, with TRBD1 identical over 8 bases. Per germline, CDR1 MNHNS and CDR2 SASEGT. J gave up 5 bases and V 9 bases, and 6 bases lay outside the gene matches. CDR3 length equals 14 residues. The CDR3 spells CASIRDRNNSPLHF. The CDR3 DNA sequence: TGTGCCAGTATAAGGGACAGGAATAATTCACCCCTCCACTTT.

In the case of this clonotype: Possible read error: a much larger clone is one base away. J is TRBJ1-2 and V is TRBV28, with a weak D call TRBD1 (5 bases). CDR1 and CDR2 from the germline V gene are MDHEN and SYDVKM. The V end was cut by 3 bases, the J end by 3 bases, with 11 bases between. The CDR3 consists of 14 residues. CDR3 region: CASSFPIGDYGYTF. The CDR3 coding sequence is TGTGCCAGCAGTTTTCCCATAGGGGACTATGGCTACACCTTC.

To note about this clonotype: At one end, the junction sequence differs from germline, possibly due to a read error. The rearrangement joins TRBV11-2 to TRBJ2-3; 9 nucleotides align to TRBD1. The CDR3 has 13 amino acids. Germline CDR1 is SGHAT and CDR2 is FQNNGV. This chain's CDR3 is CTSRGQGPDTQYF. In DNA, the CDR3 is TGTACCAGCAGGGGACAGGGACCAGATACGCAGTATTTT.

This clonotype was observed a single time. At one boundary the junction diverges from the germline segment, which might be a read error. The chain joins TRBV6-5 to TRBJ2-1, with 8 bases that match TRBD1. In germline, CDR1 is MNHEY, CDR2 SVGAGI. The CDR3 is 16 amino acids. As DNA, the CDR3 is TGTGCCAGCAATTACAAGGGACAGGTGAAATACAATGAGCAGTTCTTC. Its protein product is CASNYKGQVKYNEQFF.

As regards this clonotype: A junction end diverges from the germline sequence, so it may reflect a read error. V is TRBV11-2 and J is TRBJ2-1, with a possible D match to TRBD1 (6 bases). CDR3 length: 17 residues. Germline V gene data show CDR1 as SGHAT and CDR2 as FQNNGV. DNA for the CDR3: TGTGTCAGCAGCTTAGATCTACAGGGTGTAGTCTACAATGAGCAGTTCTTC. It translates to CVSSLDLQGVVYNEQFF.